A single TCR beta chain is shown here with its context. What it binds is not known. Germline V gene data show CDR1 as SGHRS and CDR2 as YFSETQ. There are 13 residues in the CDR3. Unmatched junction bases numbered 7, after V lost 7 bases and J lost 3 bases. This sample stems from a study of T-cell reconstitution after alpha-beta-depleted transplantation in children. Whole-study findings and limits: Counts and diversity of T cells one year after transplant came mostly from newly produced T cells.

Construction of the TCRbeta library involved unique molecular identifiers. TCRdb redid the calling of the PCR reads with MiXCR, one entry per CDR3 protein. This sample has hundreds of thousands of distinct CDR3 sequences; 10% to 15% occur once, and the top ten carry around 2.2%. The chain uses TRBV5-1 and TRBJ2-7; 7 bases are shared with TRBD2. This TCR came from a male patient between 5 and 17 years old who had a stem cell transplant for acute myeloid leukemia, so the T cells may come from the graft donor. This specimen consisted of PBMCs, mostly from graft donor cells, obtained 360 days after TCRalphabeta/CD19-depleted stem cell transplant. The DNA of the CDR3 is TGCGCCAGCTCAATTTCGGGAGGCTACGAGCAGTACTTC. It encodes CASSISGGYEQYF.